The 4 T cell receptor beta chains in this list originate from one sample, sequenced in a study of blood T cells in healthy people across ages. Primers used in a second PCR of about 6 to 11 cycles were a sample-barcoded 5' primer and a J-beta primer mix. TCRdb reprocessed the 5' RACE reads via MiXCR and lists one record per CDR3 protein. Of 800,000 to 950,000 distinct CDR3 sequences listed, under 40% are singletons. The specimen sequenced was blood. The receptors originated from a man between 18 and 29 years old in good health.

This clonotype was found a few times. The chain couples TRBV25-1 to TRBJ2-1, with D perhaps being TRBD1 or TRBD2 (6 bases each). Germline CDR1 reads MGHDK; CDR2 reads SYGVNS. Deletions cut 10 bases from V and 2 bases from J, with 15 bases between. The CDR3 consists of 14 residues. The CDR3 bases are TGTGCCACCATCAAGGGGGGAACCTACAATGAGCAGTTCTTC. Its protein product is CATIKGGTYNEQFF.

Turning to this clonotype: This clone may be a read error of a much larger clone one base away. The V gene is TRBV29-1, the J gene TRBJ1-1; D uncertain. In germline, CDR1 is SQVTM, CDR2 ANQGSEA. Trimming took 2 bases from V and 1 from J, leaving 2 bases between them. This CDR3 comprises 11 residues. The CDR3 loop reads CSVERNTEAFF. The CDR3 DNA follows: TGCAGCGTTGAAAGGAACACTGAAGCTTTCTTT.

On this clonotype itself: This may come from a read error, since a much larger clone is one base off. This chain links TRBV12-3 or TRBV12-4 with TRBJ2-1; TRBD1 matches at 8 bases. The CDR3 length is 16 residues. In DNA, the CDR3 is TGTGCCAGCAGTTCAGCACAGGGGGGAACTTACAATCAGCAGTTCTTC. Its translation is CASSSAQGGTYNQQFF.

The V and J genes are TRBV25-1 and TRBJ1-4; D not certain. V lost 0 bases and J lost 6, with 11 bases in between. Germline values: CDR1 MGHDK, CDR2 SYGVNS. The CDR3 sequence is 15 residues long. CDR3 residues: CASSEYASPDEKLFF. CDR3 nucleotides: TGTGCCAGCAGTGAATATGCCTCCCCGGATGAAAAACTGTTTTTT.